This TCR beta chain was documented in a study of T-cell memory formation after mild COVID-19. Study-wide background: Across donors, TCR clusters were largely donor specific. Study results and caveats: Clones that contracted from day 15 to 85 were balanced CD4/CD8, while later expanders leaned CD4+. The study detected some responding clones in pre-infection memory, suggesting cross-reactive memory joined. CD8+ contracting clones occupied EMRA, while CD4+ ones occupied mainly CM and EM.

A remark on this clonotype: The antigen is not known.

The CDR3 spans 14 residues. Germline V gene sequence: CDR1 DFQATT, CDR2 SNEGSKA (reference sequence). J lost 2 bases, V lost 6 bases, and 8 bases had no gene match. One entry per CDR3 protein, called by TCRdb with MiXCR from the 5' RACE reads. The data contain 400,000 to 500,000 distinct CDR3 sequences, 20% of them singletons. The receptor's source is an adult woman who had mild COVID-19 (a few samples of this study predate the infection). Cell type and time point are not known. This chain connects TRBV20-1 to TRBJ1-2, with 8 bases fitting TRBD1. The sample taken for sequencing was PBMCs or a T cell subset sorted from them (not recorded which). The CDR3 bases are TGCAGTGCCATCGTGGGGACAGGCAACTATGGCTACACCTTC. It codes for CSAIVGTGNYGYTF.